The 26 T cell receptor beta chains below come from one sample, sequenced in a study of cytomegalovirus exposure and HLA in healthy donors. Primers: 60 Vbeta forward and 13 Jbeta reverse. TCRdb's copy holds only in-frame clones and misses some; the assay was immunoSEQ multiplex PCR. Found here are 150,000 to 200,000 clones, around 75% of them singletons; the top ten hold approximately 1.4%. What was sequenced was PBMCs. These receptors all stem from a woman between 45 and 60 years old in good health and CMV-seronegative.

The genes are TRBV11-1 and TRBJ2-7; 7 bases line up with TRBD1. The V gene's germline CDR1 is SGHAT and CDR2 FQDESV (reference sequence). The V segment lost 3 bases and the J segment 9 bases; nucleotides outside the gene matches: 8. The CDR3 totals 13 residues. The CDR3 loop is CASSFLDRDGQYF. The CDR3 region has the DNA TGTGCCAGCAGCTTCCTCGACAGGGACGGGCAGTACTTC.

In this sample, this clone turned up a few times. The V gene is TRBV5-6, the J gene TRBJ2-2, with 7 bases matching TRBD2. Trimming cost V 0 bases and J 7 bases; bases outside gene matches: 0. Germline V gene lookup returns CDR1 SGHDT and CDR2 YYEEEE. CDR3 size: 13 residues. For the CDR3, the DNA is TGTGCCAGCAGCTTGGCGGGGGGCGGGGAGCTGTTTTTT. It yields the protein CASSLAGGGELFF.

The rearrangement links TRBV1 to TRBJ2-7; the table's D gene call, TRBD1, was not cross checked with the DNA. TRBV1 is assigned pseudogene status. CDR3 size: 18 residues. CDR3 residues: CTSSRRDRGLQSSYEQYF. In nucleotides, the CDR3 is TGCACCAGCAGCCGCCGGGACAGGGGACTACAAAGCTCCTACGAGCAGTACTTC.

This clone was observed a few times. The chain has TRBV4-1 and TRBJ1-2; 8 bases fit TRBD1. After removal of 1 base from V and 8 bases from J, the junction contained 6 bases not matched to a gene. This CDR3 contains 14 residues. The germline CDR1 and CDR2 sequences are MGHRA and YSYEKL. The CDR3 protein is CASSQVGQGGGYTF. CDR3 in DNA: TGCGCCAGCAGCCAAGTCGGACAGGGTGGAGGCTACACCTTC.

The chain has TRBV4-3 and TRBJ1-2, with D possibly TRBD1 on 6 matching bases. The V gene's germline CDR1 is LGHNA and CDR2 YSLEER. V was shortened by 0 bases and J by 4 bases, with 18 bases between the two germline ends. The CDR3 consists of 17 residues. The CDR3 is CASSQDTGSPTIYGYTF. DNA of the CDR3: TGCGCCAGCAGCCAAGATACAGGGTCTCCTACGATCTATGGCTACACCTTC.

Points on this clone: Other nucleotide sequences from this sample produce the same CDR3. The rearrangement links TRBV5-1 to TRBJ1-1; 9 bases match TRBD1. Germline V lookup: CDR1 SGHRS, CDR2 YFSETQ. This CDR3 is built from 14 residues. V lost 4 bases to trimming and J lost 1 base; unmatched junction nucleotides: 2. The CDR3 DNA reads TGCGCCAGCAGCCGGGGACAGGGGAACACTGAAGCTTTCTTT. Translating gives CASSRGQGNTEAFF.

This chain joins TRBV5-6 and TRBJ2-2; D unresolved. The CDR3 loop spans 17 amino acids. Trimming stripped 4 bases from V and 1 base from J, with 17 bases between. Germline assignment: CDR1 SGHDT and CDR2 YYEEEE. The CDR3 loop is CASSRTTLFGNTGELFF. The CDR3 DNA sequence: TGTGCCAGCAGCCGCACCACACTATTTGGGAACACCGGGGAGCTGTTTTTT.

This sequence joins TRBV19 and TRBJ1-1; maybe TRBD1 (5 bases). The germline V gene has CDR1 LNHDA and CDR2 SQIVND (reference sequence). CDR3 length: 13 residues. The V gene lost 6 bases and the J gene lost 6 bases, with 14 bases spanning the gap. For the CDR3, the DNA is TGTGCCAGTAGCCCCTCCGGAGGGGCTGAAGCTTTCTTT. It yields the protein CASSPSGGAEAFF.

This clone has only a few counts. This chain links TRBV5-6 with TRBJ1-1, with TRBD1 as a possible D gene (5 bases). Deletions cut 2 bases from V and 5 bases from J, with 19 bases between. Germline CDR1 and CDR2: SGHDT and YYEEEE. This CDR3 has 16 residues. The CDR3 nucleotides read TGTGCCAGCAGCTTACCTCTAGGAGGGGCCAAAACTGAAGCTTTCTTT. It codes for CASSLPLGGAKTEAFF.

The chain joins TRBV28 to TRBJ2-1, with 10 bases identical to TRBD2. The CDR3 has 18 amino acids. Germline assignment: CDR1 MDHEN and CDR2 SYDVKM. V was pared by 6 bases and J by 8 bases, with 19 bases of the junction left unmatched. DNA of the CDR3: TGTGCCAGCAGCCCACCAAGTTTGCTAGCGGGAGTTTCAGATGAGCAGTTCTTC. Protein sequence: CASSPPSLLAGVSDEQFF.

The chain recombines TRBV7-3 with TRBJ2-3; 8 bases fit TRBD2. Unmatched junction bases numbered 10, after V lost 5 bases and J lost 3 bases. The germline CDR1 and CDR2 sequences are SGHTA and FQGTGA. The CDR3 has 16 amino acids. CDR3 in DNA: TGTGCCAGCAGCCCAAAGGTAGCGGGAAGGACAGATACGCAGTATTTT. Its translation: CASSPKVAGRTDTQYF. Together with reference TRBV7-3 and TRBJ2-3, the CDR3 gives the full variable domain: GAGVSQTPSNKVTEKGKYVELRCDPISGHTALYWYRQSLGQGPEFLIYFQGTGAADDSGLPNDRFFAVRPEGSVSTLKIQRTERGDSAVYLCASSPKVAGRTDTQYFGPGTRLTVL.

V gene TRBV5-4 combines with J gene TRBJ2-1, with TRBD2 as a possible D gene (7 bases). From germline, CDR1 is SGHNT and CDR2 YYREEE (reference sequence). The CDR3 covers 17 residues. Trimming stripped 3 bases from V and 2 bases from J, with 18 bases between. CDR3 nucleotides: TGTGCCAGCAGCTGGGGGGGCGGGAGCGGACCCTACAATGAGCAGTTCTTC. Translating it yields CASSWGGGSGPYNEQFF.

The chain has TRBV7-8 and TRBJ1-1; 8 bases align to TRBD1. The CDR3 loop spans 15 amino acids. Germline values: CDR1 SGHVS, CDR2 FQNEAQ. The V and J ends lost 5 bases and 5 bases, in that order; junction bases with no gene match: 10. This CDR3 reads CASSHRTGLGTEAFF. For the CDR3, the DNA is TGTGCCAGCAGCCACCGGACAGGGTTGGGAACTGAAGCTTTCTTT. Using reference TRBV7-8 and TRBJ1-1 for the parts outside the CDR3, the full variable domain is GAGVSQSPRYKVAKRGQDVALRCDPISGHVSLFWYQQALGQGPEFLTYFQNEAQLDKSGLPSDRFFAERPEGSVSTLKIQRTQQEDSAVYLCASSHRTGLGTEAFFGQGTRLTVV.

The chain couples TRBV2 to TRBJ2-3, with 10 bases identical to TRBD1. V dropped 0 bases and J dropped 5; count of bases not matched to a gene: 5. Germline lookup yields CDR1 SNHLY and CDR2 FYNNEI. The CDR3 is 16 amino acids. The CDR3, as DNA: TGTGCCAGCAGTGAAGCTCGGGACAGGGGAAGAGATACGCAGTATTTT. Translating gives CASSEARDRGRDTQYF.

V gene TRBV7-8 combines with J gene TRBJ1-1; no definite D call. Germline V gives CDR1 SGHVS, CDR2 FQNEAQ. Trimming cost V 5 bases and J 6 bases, with 10 bases left between them. CDR3 length: 12 amino acids. CDR3 region: CASSPHSPEAFF. For the CDR3, the DNA is TGTGCCAGCAGCCCCCACAGTCCTGAAGCTTTCTTT.

The gene calls are TRBV2 and TRBJ1-5; 12 bases match TRBD1. Germline trimming cut 6 bases from V and 6 bases from J; bases unmatched to any gene: 6. In germline, CDR1 is SNHLY, CDR2 FYNNEI. This CDR3 contains 15 residues. The CDR3 coding sequence is TGTGCCAGCAGCGGGACAGGGGGCTCGGGTCAGCCCCAGCATTTT. As protein: CASSGTGGSGQPQHF. The full variable domain, rest sourced from reference TRBV2 and TRBJ1-5, is EPEVTQTPSHQVTQMGQEVILRCVPISNHLYFYWYRQILGQKVEFLVSFYNNEISEKSEIFDDQFSVERPDGSNFTLKIRSTKLEDSAMYFCASSGTGGSGQPQHFGDGTRLSIL.

This rearrangement joins TRBV19 to TRBJ1-4, with a weak D call TRBD1 (5 bases). Germline V gives CDR1 LNHDA, CDR2 SQIVND (reference sequence). The CDR3 is 14 residues long. V gave up 3 bases and J gave up 4 bases, with 9 bases separating them. DNA for the CDR3: TGTGCCAGTAGTATCGACAGTTTTAATGAAAAACTGTTTTTT. Its translation: CASSIDSFNEKLFF.

This clone was detected only a few times. The chain combines TRBV5-8 with TRBJ1-4; weak D call: TRBD1 (5 bases). The CDR3 length is 15 residues. Germline-derived CDR1 and CDR2 are SGHTS and YDEGEE. The V and J ends lost 0 bases and 10 bases respectively, with 16 bases between them. The CDR3 protein is CASSLGTRSFVKLFF. As DNA, the CDR3 is TGTGCCAGCAGCTTGGGGACACGGAGTTTTGTAAAACTGTTTTTT.

The CDR3 DNA follows: TGTGCCAGCAGTACCCGGGAAAAAGGGAGCAATCAGCCCCAGCATTTT. This translates into CASSTREKGSNQPQHF. This chain uses TRBV27 with TRBJ1-5, with D uncertain. Trimming stripped 5 bases from V and 1 base from J, with 15 bases between. Germline lookup yields CDR1 MNHEY and CDR2 SMNVEV (reference sequence). The CDR3 length is 16 residues.

The chain joins TRBV7-3 to TRBJ1-3; tentative D call: TRBD1 (5 bases). In germline, CDR1 is SGHTA, CDR2 FQGTGA. This CDR3 region has 15 residues. V dropped 5 bases and J dropped 2 bases, with 13 bases sitting between them. The DNA of the CDR3 is TGTGCCAGCAGCCCTCAGGGCAACACTGGAAACACCATATATTTT. Translating gives CASSPQGNTGNTIYF.

The CDR3: CASSLIGGGLFNEQFF. The CDR3 DNA follows: TGTGCCAGCAGCTTAATAGGGGGAGGGCTTTTTAATGAGCAGTTCTTC. This rearrangement joins TRBV7-2 to TRBJ2-1; possible D gene TRBD2, 7 bases. With 2 bases removed from V and 7 bases from J, the gap between germline ends came to 18 bases. This CDR3 has 16 amino acids. In germline, CDR1 is SGHTA, CDR2 FQGNSA.

This chain connects TRBV5-6 to TRBJ1-1, with TRBD1 identical over 10 bases. CDR3 length equals 16 residues. Per the germline V gene, CDR1 is SGHDT and CDR2 is YYEEEE. Trimming at V came to 4 bases and at J to 5 bases, leaving 11 bases not matched to a gene. CDR3 loop: CASSPGQGDVWTEAFF. The CDR3 DNA sequence: TGTGCCAGCAGCCCCGGACAGGGGGACGTTTGGACTGAAGCTTTCTTT.

This chain links TRBV7-9 with TRBJ1-1, with D perhaps matching TRBD1 (5 bases). Germline-derived CDR1 and CDR2 are SEHNR and FQNEAQ (reference sequence). V dropped 9 bases and J dropped 0 bases, with 17 bases sitting between them. This CDR3 region has 15 residues. CDR3 DNA sequence: TGTGCCAGAAAAAAGACGACGGACATGAACACTGAAGCTTTCTTT. Translating gives CARKKTTDMNTEAFF.

This clone was seen only once. V usage is TRBV11-3 and J usage is TRBJ2-2; a possible D gene is TRBD1 (7 bases). The V and J ends lost 1 base and 5 bases respectively, with 17 bases between them. The germline V gene encodes CDR1 SGHNT and CDR2 YENEEA. The CDR3 sequence is 17 residues long. This CDR3 is CASSLAPWRGRTGELFF. The CDR3 nucleotides are TGTGCCAGCAGCTTAGCCCCATGGAGGGGGCGGACCGGGGAGCTGTTTTTT.

In its sample, this clone was seen a few times. V usage is TRBV5-6 and J usage is TRBJ1-6, with 8 bases fitting TRBD1. CDR3 length equals 15 residues. Germline CDR1 is SGHDT and CDR2 is YYEEEE. With V trimmed by 0 bases and J by 7 bases, 3 bases remained unmatched. The CDR3 bases are TGTGCCAGCAGCTTGGAAGGGACAGGAAATTCACCCCTCCACTTT. The encoded protein is CASSLEGTGNSPLHF.

CDR3 DNA sequence: TGCGCCAGCAGCTTGCTCTCCGGGGAGCTGTTTTTT. It encodes CASSLLSGELFF. The chain has TRBV5-1 and TRBJ2-2, with D unresolved. CDR3 length: 12 residues. The germline V gene has CDR1 SGHRS and CDR2 YFSETQ. Trimming cost V 1 base and J 6 bases, with 4 bases left between them.